The present entry profiles one T cell receptor (beta chain) with its context. Its antigen is currently not known. Base qualities were left out, and no much larger clone turns up one base away. The data stem from a study of cytomegalovirus exposure and HLA in healthy donors (TCRdb year 2017). A note on the overall study: According to an earlier analysis of several hundred of the donors, 150 million to 200 million T cells yielded 117 million unique TCR beta sequences and about 300 Gb of sequence data. Every repertoire in the discovery cohort had been generated on one and the same sequencing platform. On average, about 200,000 unique TCR beta nucleotide sequences were sequenced per donor among fewer than 500 genotyped donors of the cohort, with roughly 18% of those sequences being non-productive. Roughly five DR-DQ haplotypes were handled as single units for association and clustering because linkage in the cohort was strong. In a later genetic analysis, genome-wide SNP genotypes for about 65% of the roughly 670 donors were used, and that subset was treated as a discovery cohort. HLA typing included class I and class II loci at four-digit resolution. Roughly 320 gigabases of sequencing data and approximately 91 million unique TCR sequences made up an early release that covered several hundred HLA-typed donors. A later analysis re-analyzed previously published TCR beta repertoires from roughly 630 donors and added high-resolution HLA genotyping to study TCR occurrence patterns. To predict cytomegalovirus infection status, the study combined high-throughput TCR immunosequencing, statistical association of individual TCRs with disease status, and machine learning. The aim of the study was to test whether cataloging public T cell receptors could identify signatures of past pathogen exposure. The number of donors typed differed by locus, with about 629-630 for A, B, C, DRB1 and DQB1, around 500 for DQA1, 600 to 610 for DPA1, and over 400 for DPB1. Besides the first cohort of some 670 subjects, a separate validation cohort made up of 120 different subjects was used. Donor age, sex, ethnicity and CMV serostatus were compiled together with the repertoire data. Rather than drawing on any new phenotypic data, the later analysis identified candidate immune exposures from TCR beta sequences and the way those sequences occurred across donors. To decide whether each TCR beta V gene segment behaved as functional or pseudogenic, an earlier analysis of some 570 of the donors relied on high-throughput TCR beta sequencing. The genetic ancestry cluster associated with self-reported Caucasian donors included 81% of the roughly 360 genotyped donors. Using immunosequencing, the study profiled T cell repertoires from around 680 subjects and related those repertoires to cytomegalovirus serostatus.

In total, about 650 healthy bone marrow donors made up the cohort. At the time of sampling, every cohort member was nominally healthy, though immune exposures that went unrecorded were likely present. The donor tested CMV seropositive, placing the donor among the roughly 300 seropositive members of the cohort. Each donor provided a peripheral blood sample, and peripheral blood mononuclear cells were used for TCR beta sequencing. The Qiagen DNeasy Blood Extraction Kit was used to extract genomic DNA from the blood cell samples. General study outcomes and caveats: The cohort was sequenced for TCR beta chains only, and without alpha or paired-chain data the features that could be detected were limited. Because the 87-base-pair reads could not distinguish some IMGT-functional V segments, including TRBV6-2 and TRBV6-3, those segments were excluded. The presence/absence analyses assumed that sequencing depth was roughly uniform across donors, and that assumption may not be true. In an earlier analysis of more than 450 of the donors, most TCR beta V segments were observed in productive rearrangements about 87% or about 30% of the time, broadly matching IMGT annotations. Because counts were too low, more than 15 rarely observed V segments, including chromosome 9 orphons, were excluded from the earlier analysis of several hundred of the donors. In a later analysis, the rate of TCR association differed among HLA loci, with DRB1 alleles having the most associated TCRs and HLA-C alleles having the fewest. Correlated functional status among segregating V segments might be attributable to linkage disequilibrium, but an unknown experimental factor could not be ruled out. Several of the top co-occurrence clusters appeared to be linked to parvovirus B19, influenza, CMV and Epstein-Barr virus, according to a later analysis. A further reported finding was that TCR beta sequences accurately predicted the HLA-A and HLA-B alleles for most subjects in the first cohort. Compared with equally common non-associated chains, HLA-associated TCR beta chains in a later analysis were more clonally expanded and had lower generation probabilities. In vitro tests confirmed that a few of the cytomegalovirus-associated TCR beta chains recognize cytomegalovirus antigens. Immune exposure information for the cohort was limited to CMV serostatus. It was suggested by the authors that the approach could potentially be generalized to other disease states and immunological phenotypes. A group of highly shared sequence variants was considered likely to be a technical artifact of the sequencing pipeline. Assigning TCR associations to individual alleles was difficult when HLA alleles, especially DR and DQ, strongly co-occurred. Cytomegalovirus status was reported to be diagnosed by the classifier with high specificity and sensitivity in both the original and validation cohorts. Because some donors lacked HLA typing at each locus, the association tests relied only on the typed subset. Compared with the approximately 600-donor mean, donors in an Asian-associated ancestry cluster had fewer N-insertions in productive TCRs, according to a later genetic analysis. The study listed approximately 150 TCR beta chains as associated with cytomegalovirus. At a false discovery rate of 0.05, a later analysis linked under 20,000 TCR beta sequences to specific HLA alleles. In a later genetic analysis, a missense DCLRE1C variant was associated with V-gene and J-gene trimming of TCR beta chains, and the association was replicated in an independent cohort. Most TCR sequences were observed very rarely across donors, whereas some public TCRs were present in many individuals. According to a later analysis, most CMV-associated TCR beta chains appeared to be HLA-restricted, and the HLA associations seemed to be driven largely by CMV exposure.

Libraries were built with the immunoSEQ multiplex PCR assay. A mixture of 60 forward primers for TCR Vbeta segments and 13 reverse primers for TCR Jbeta segments was used in the multiplex PCR. A multiplex PCR assay on genomic DNA amplified the CDR3 region of rearranged TCR beta genes. The amplified TCR beta libraries were sequenced on the Illumina HiSeq System as 87-base-pair reads. Under the source paper's analysis protocol: A later analysis tallied tens of millions of unique TCR beta chains across the 700 or so repertoires, and around 9.9 million of those chains were shared by two or more donors. Raw reads were error-corrected and collapsed into unique sequences by a nearest-neighbor algorithm in which closely related sequences were merged to remove PCR and sequencing errors. CDR3 sequences were aligned to IMGT reference sequences to assign V, D and J gene segments. For a sequence to be retained, a match of at least six nucleotides was required to both a V gene segment and a J gene segment. A rearrangement was called productive if the CDR3 had no stop codons and remained in frame with V and J, and every other rearrangement was called non-productive. Following IMGT convention, CDR3 was defined as the stretch from the second conserved V-encoded cysteine up to the conserved J-encoded phenylalanine. Sequences without an unambiguous match to a single V gene segment were excluded from the earlier analysis of about 630 of the donors. In an earlier analysis of 587 of the donors, V segments were called functional above 56.7% productive rearrangements and were called segregating when the between-donor standard deviation exceeded 5%. A statistical classification framework was built for diagnosing cytomegalovirus status from the catalog of TCR beta chain sequences. V and J gene assignment, in a later analysis, came from comparing TCR nucleotide sequences with IMGT/GENE-DB human TR gene sequences. Using the TCRdist pipeline, a later analysis assigned CDR3 sequences along with most-parsimonious VDJ recombination scenarios. In a later analysis, every TCR beta chain was defined by the combination of its CDR3 amino acid sequence and its V-gene family, and reads without a unique V-gene family were dropped. As a way to deal with suspected cross-contamination and a sequencing artifact, a later analysis dropped hundreds of nucleotide sequences that were highly shared and had low generation probability. In a later analysis, a clonal expansion index was calculated for each public chain from normalized within-repertoire ranks of inferred template counts. A later analysis computed generation probabilities with a VDJ recombination model fitted to out-of-frame rearrangements, and checked the results against IGoR. A later analysis scored TCR-TCR, TCR-HLA and TCR-CMV co-occurrence with hypergeometric tests, applying a repertoire-size bias correction to TCR pairs. False discovery rates were estimated in a later analysis by permuting HLA or CMV assignments 20 times. In a later analysis, co-occurring TCRs were grouped with DBSCAN, and TCRdist sequence similarity was added when clustering was performed within HLA-allele-positive subsets. For co-occurrence clustering, repertoires with fewer than 30,000 or more than 120,000 public chains were excluded, along with roughly 5 repertoires with anomalous nucleotide sharing. In TCRdb, the immuneACCESS table is reduced to in-frame sequences with V and J assigned. These tables do not hold every clone; where another copy was compared, an unresolved V gene accounts for under half, and the others remain unexplained. V and J calls and clone size are given by that table; D and trimming were obtained from the DNA. Present in this sample are about 160,000 clones, around 83% of which were seen just once. About 0.89% of the sample belongs to the ten largest clones.

V sheds 0 bases and J sheds 1 base, leaving 9 bases between their ends. CDR1 and CDR2 (SEHNR, FQNEAQ) derive from the germline V gene (reference sequence). Spanning cysteine to phenylalanine, the CDR3 consists of 15 amino acids. The only DNA kept is the CDR3, 45 bases in frame from the first base. The sequenced sample consisted of PBMCs. This TCR was recovered from a girl aged 2 to 10 in good health and CMV-seropositive. The chain joins TRBV7-9 to TRBJ2-5; matching of 6 bases hints at TRBD2 as the D gene. The CDR3 region: CASSLAGGRQETQYF. The sequenced DNA is TGTGCCAGCAGCTTAGCCGGGGGTCGCCAAGAGACCCAGTACTTC.